The next 6 T cell receptor beta chains were all read from a single sample in a study of CD8 T cells in Susac syndrome. Reverse transcription of roughly 0.5 to 1 ug RNA was carried out with random hexamers. TCRdb passed the immunoSEQ multiplex PCR reads through MiXCR, listing each CDR3 protein once. This table has 200,000 to 250,000 distinct CDR3 sequences, more than 85% appearing once. Sequencing was carried out using CD8+ T cells from PBMCs. These receptors all come from a human donor with multiple sclerosis.

As for this clonotype: Germline and junction disagree at one end, which may indicate a read error. This chain joins TRBV7-9 and TRBJ2-5; weak D call: TRBD1 (6 bases). The CDR3 loop spans 13 amino acids. Germline V gene lookup returns CDR1 SEHNR and CDR2 FQNEAQ (reference sequence). The CDR3 DNA sequence: TGTGCCAGCAGTCACAGGGACCAGGAGACCCAGTACTTC. Its translation: CASSHRDQETQYF.

The chain uses TRBV10-2 and TRBJ1-1; a weak D match, TRBD1 (6 bases). This CDR3 spans 19 amino acids. CDR1 and CDR2 (germline): WSHSY, SAAADI. The V gene lost 8 bases and the J gene lost 1 base, with 29 bases spanning the gap. The CDR3 region is CASRKLASNHPDRNTEAFF. CDR3 DNA: TGCGCCAGCCGCAAACTCGCGTCGAATCATCCGGACAGGAACACTGAAGCTTTCTTT.

The V call is TRBV7-9, the J call TRBJ2-1, with D perhaps matching TRBD1 or TRBD2 (5 bases each). Germline lookup yields CDR1 SEHNR and CDR2 FQNEAQ (reference sequence). The CDR3 sequence is 15 residues long. V was trimmed by 5 bases and J by 4 bases, leaving 15 bases between them. The CDR3 loop is CASSPTGTGYNEQFF. The DNA of the CDR3 is TGTGCCAGCAGCCCCACGGGGACCGGATACAATGAGCAGTTCTTC.

V usage is TRBV5-6 and J usage is TRBJ1-3; unclear D gene. Deletions cut 4 bases from V and 0 bases from J, with 14 bases between. Germline loops: CDR1 SGHDT, CDR2 YYEEEE. The CDR3 is 16 residues long. The CDR3 region is CASSLNGFLSGNTIYF. CDR3 coding DNA: TGTGCCAGCAGCCTAAACGGGTTCCTCTCTGGAAACACCATATATTTT.

In its sample, this clonotype was seen once. The J gene is TRBJ2-1, the V gene TRBV14; the D gene could be TRBD1 or TRBD2 (5 bases each). CDR3 size: 15 residues. Germline lookup yields CDR1 SGHDN and CDR2 FVKESK. V was clipped by 1 base and J by 6 bases, with 13 bases between them. This chain's CDR3 is CASSQGWAGSNEQFF. In DNA, the CDR3 is TGTGCCAGCAGCCAAGGGTGGGCAGGGAGCAATGAGCAGTTCTTC.

J is TRBJ2-1 and V is TRBV12-3 or TRBV12-4; possibly TRBD2 for D (6 bases). The CDR3 consists of 15 residues. The germline V and J ends were trimmed by 3 bases and 5 bases, with 14 bases remaining between them. The CDR3 is CASSLEGGLNNEQFF. CDR3 sequence (DNA): TGTGCCAGCAGTTTGGAGGGAGGCCTGAACAATGAGCAGTTCTTC.